Below, one TCR beta chain is given with its context. Its antigen remains unidentified. No much larger clonotype is one base removed from it; base qualities were not supplied. The CDR3 regions of human TCRbeta chains were subjected to immunosequencing. As for the original processing: TCRs in the repertoires were matched against a reference library of SARS-CoV-2-specific TCRs that had been generated with the MIRA antigen-specificity platform. Breadth was defined as the fraction of unique TCRs that were SARS-CoV-2-associated. Depth was defined as the fraction of total T cells that were SARS-CoV-2-associated. Using the MIRA data, each spike-specific TCR was assigned both to the spike region to which the TCR was reactive and to a CD4 or CD8 class. Log10-transformed breadth and depth values were compared by one-way ANOVA with Sidak's multiple comparisons tests. Held by TCRdb, this immuneACCESS table contains in-frame sequences only and omits some clones. Under half of the omission traces to an unresolved V gene where checked; the cause of the rest is unknown. V and J calls and clone size follow that table, whereas D and trimming were derived from the DNA. In this sample the table shows approximately 200,000 clones, roughly 94% of which occur a single time. The biggest ten clones account for around 1.7% of the sample.

Interpreted using the paper, the time point label stands for: about 28 days (+/-7) after the second vaccine dose. The treatment or condition label of this sample denotes: meningococcal conjugate vaccine given as trial control. The vaccinee samples were drawn from two UK trials, COV001 and COV002, one of which was a single-blind randomized controlled phase 2/3 trial testing AZD1222 (ChAdOx1 nCoV-19) in healthy adults. For TCRbeta chain sequencing, PBMC samples were collected from trial participants at day 0 and at day 28 after the second dose. A distance of 10 bases separates the germline ends of V and J, which lose 0 bases and 5 bases respectively. The CDR3 runs 14 amino acids, cysteine and phenylalanine included. Kept here is only the CDR3 DNA, which spans 42 bases and is read in frame from base 1. CDR1 SGHRS and CDR2 YFSETQ were looked up in the germline V gene. This sample was taken from a study of T cell responses to AZD1222 COVID-19 vaccine (dated by TCRdb to 2020 to 2022). Regarding the research as a whole: A total of 240 or so trial participants underwent TCR sequencing, of whom nearly 210 had received two doses of AZD1222 and approximately 26 had received two doses of the MenACWY control vaccine. Trial participants were enrolled into age subgroups of 18-55, 56-69 and 70-plus years, which contained 148, 28 and 57 TCR-sequenced participants, respectively. Overall study results and their limits: Nearly half of unique spike-specific TCRs reportedly recognized epitopes outside regions mutated in the B.1.351 and B.1.1.7 variants. CD4 TCRs associated with the vaccine covered the entire spike protein, and the dominant responses were in regions 160-218 and 743-854. Participants were mostly white British and included more females than males, and it was suggested by the authors that clonal diversity may have been underestimated. No day 14 peak-response samples were available, so repertoires were characterized only after the peak T cell response. Conclusions about previously exposed vaccinees were limited because only six AZD1222 recipients were SARS-CoV-2 seropositive at baseline. A significant rise in spike-specific TCR breadth and depth was observed after two AZD1222 doses relative to day 0 and relative to MenACWY recipients. The 56-69-year group was small, and its depth increase did not reach significance, likely because of low power.

The specimen comprised peripheral blood, sampled 28 days after the second dose of the MenACWY control vaccine. The receptor chain draws on TRBV5-1 and TRBJ2-3, with the D gene not confidently named. The clonotype comes from an adult who received the MenACWY meningococcal vaccine as a control. The sequence in DNA is TGCGCCAGCAGCTTGGTGGGGTTTGGAGATACGCAGTATTTT. This is translated as CASSLVGFGDTQYF.